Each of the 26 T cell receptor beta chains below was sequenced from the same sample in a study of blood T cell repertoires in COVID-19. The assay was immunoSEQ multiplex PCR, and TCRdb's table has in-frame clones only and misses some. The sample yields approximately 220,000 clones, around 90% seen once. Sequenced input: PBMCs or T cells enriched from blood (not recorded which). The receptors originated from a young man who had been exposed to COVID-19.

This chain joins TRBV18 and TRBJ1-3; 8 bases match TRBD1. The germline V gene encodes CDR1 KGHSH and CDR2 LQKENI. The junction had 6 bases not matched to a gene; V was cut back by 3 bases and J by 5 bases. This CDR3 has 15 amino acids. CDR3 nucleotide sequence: TGTGCCAGCTCACCCTCGACAGGGGATAGAAACACCATATATTTT. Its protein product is CASSPSTGDRNTIYF.

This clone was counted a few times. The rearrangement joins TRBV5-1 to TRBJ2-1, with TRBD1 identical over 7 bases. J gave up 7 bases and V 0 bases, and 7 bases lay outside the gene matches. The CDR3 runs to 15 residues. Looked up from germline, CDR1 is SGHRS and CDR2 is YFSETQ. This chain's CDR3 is CASSLGQGEMNEQFF. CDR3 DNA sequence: TGCGCCAGCAGCTTGGGGCAGGGGGAGATGAATGAGCAGTTCTTC.

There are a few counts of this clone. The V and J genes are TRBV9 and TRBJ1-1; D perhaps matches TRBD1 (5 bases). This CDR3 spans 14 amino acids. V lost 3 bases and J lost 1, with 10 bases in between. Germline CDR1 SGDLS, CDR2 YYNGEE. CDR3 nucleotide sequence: TGTGCCAGCAGCGCAATGCAGGGGAACACTGAAGCTTTCTTT. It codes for CASSAMQGNTEAFF. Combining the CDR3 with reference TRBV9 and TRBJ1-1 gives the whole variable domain DSGVTQTPKHLITATGQRVTLRCSPRSGDLSVYWYQQSLDQGLQFLIQYYNGEERAKGNILERFSAQQFPDLHSELNLSSLELGDSALYFCASSAMQGNTEAFFGQGTRLTVV.

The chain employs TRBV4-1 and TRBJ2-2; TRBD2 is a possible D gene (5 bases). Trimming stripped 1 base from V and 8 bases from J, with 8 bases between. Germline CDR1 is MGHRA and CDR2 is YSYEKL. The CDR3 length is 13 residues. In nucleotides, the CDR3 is TGCGCCAGCAGCCAAGGCACGGGGGGGGAGCTGTTTTTT. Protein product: CASSQGTGGELFF.

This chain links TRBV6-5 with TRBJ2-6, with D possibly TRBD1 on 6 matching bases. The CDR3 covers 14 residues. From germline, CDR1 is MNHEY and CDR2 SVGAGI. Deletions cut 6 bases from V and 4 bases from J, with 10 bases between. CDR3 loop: CASSDRRGANVLTF. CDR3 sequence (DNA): TGTGCCAGCAGCGACAGGCGGGGGGCCAACGTCCTGACTTTC.

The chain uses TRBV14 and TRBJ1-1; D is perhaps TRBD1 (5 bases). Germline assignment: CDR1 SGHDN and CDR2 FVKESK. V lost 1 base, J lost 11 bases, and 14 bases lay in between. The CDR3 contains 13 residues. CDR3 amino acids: CASSQGRGSWAFF. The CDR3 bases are TGTGCCAGCAGCCAAGGTCGGGGGTCGTGGGCTTTCTTT.

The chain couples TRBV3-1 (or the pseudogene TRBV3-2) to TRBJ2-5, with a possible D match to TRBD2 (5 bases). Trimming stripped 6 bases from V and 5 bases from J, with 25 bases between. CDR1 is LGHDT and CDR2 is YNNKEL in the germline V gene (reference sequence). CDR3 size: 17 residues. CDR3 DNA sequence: TGTGCCAGCAGTCTCGAAGGAGTGGGGAGTTACCTGGAGACCCAGTACTTC. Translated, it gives CASSLEGVGSYLETQYF.

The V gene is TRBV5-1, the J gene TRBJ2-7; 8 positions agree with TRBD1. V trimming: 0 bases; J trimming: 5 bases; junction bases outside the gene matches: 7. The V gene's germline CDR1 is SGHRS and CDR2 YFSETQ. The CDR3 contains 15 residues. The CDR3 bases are TGCGCCAGCAGCTTGGGGGACAGGCCCAGGGACGAGCAGTACTTC. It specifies CASSLGDRPRDEQYF.

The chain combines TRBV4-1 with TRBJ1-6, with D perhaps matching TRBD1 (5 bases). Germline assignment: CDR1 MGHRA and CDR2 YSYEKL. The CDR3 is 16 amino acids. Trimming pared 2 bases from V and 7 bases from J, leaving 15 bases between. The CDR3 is CASSQTTGGRNSPLHF. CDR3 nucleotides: TGCGCCAGCAGCCAAACTACCGGGGGGAGGAATTCACCCCTCCACTTT.

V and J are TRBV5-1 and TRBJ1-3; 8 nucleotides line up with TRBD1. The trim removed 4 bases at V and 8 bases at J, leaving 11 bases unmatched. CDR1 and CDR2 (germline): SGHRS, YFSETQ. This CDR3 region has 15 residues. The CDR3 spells CASSMTGTGWDTIYF. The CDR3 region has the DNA TGCGCCAGCAGCATGACCGGGACAGGTTGGGACACCATATATTTT. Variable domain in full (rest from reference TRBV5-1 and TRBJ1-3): KAGVTQTPRYLIKTRGQQVTLSCSPISGHRSVSWYQQTPGQGLQFLFEYFSETQRNKGNFPGRFSGRQFSNSRSEMNVSTLELGDSALYLCASSMTGTGWDTIYFGEGSWLTVV.

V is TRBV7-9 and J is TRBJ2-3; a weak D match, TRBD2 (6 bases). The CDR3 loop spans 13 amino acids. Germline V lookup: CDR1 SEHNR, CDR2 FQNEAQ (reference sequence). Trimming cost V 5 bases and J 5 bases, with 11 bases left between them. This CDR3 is CASSPVGGDTQYF. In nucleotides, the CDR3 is TGTGCCAGCAGCCCCGTCGGGGGAGATACGCAGTATTTT.

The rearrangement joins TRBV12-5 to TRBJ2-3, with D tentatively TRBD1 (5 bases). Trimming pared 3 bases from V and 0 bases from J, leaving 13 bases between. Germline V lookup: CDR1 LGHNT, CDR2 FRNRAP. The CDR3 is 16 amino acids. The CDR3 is CASGLGDRASTDTQYF. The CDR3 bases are TGTGCTAGTGGTTTAGGGGATCGCGCTAGCACAGATACGCAGTATTTT.

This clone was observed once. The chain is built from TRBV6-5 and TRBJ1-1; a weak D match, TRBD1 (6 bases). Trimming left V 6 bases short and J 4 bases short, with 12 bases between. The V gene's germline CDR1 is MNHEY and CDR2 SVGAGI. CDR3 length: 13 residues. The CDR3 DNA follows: TGTGCCAGCAGACAGGGTCAGGGCACTGAAGCTTTCTTT. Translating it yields CASRQGQGTEAFF.

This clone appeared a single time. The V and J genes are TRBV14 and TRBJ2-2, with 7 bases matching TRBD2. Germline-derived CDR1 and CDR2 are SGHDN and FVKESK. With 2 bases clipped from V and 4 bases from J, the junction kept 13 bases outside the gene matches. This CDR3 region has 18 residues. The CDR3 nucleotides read TGTGCCAGCAGCCAACAGCCGGGAGGCGGGGTGGTCACCGGGGAGCTGTTTTTT. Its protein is CASSQQPGGGVVTGELFF.

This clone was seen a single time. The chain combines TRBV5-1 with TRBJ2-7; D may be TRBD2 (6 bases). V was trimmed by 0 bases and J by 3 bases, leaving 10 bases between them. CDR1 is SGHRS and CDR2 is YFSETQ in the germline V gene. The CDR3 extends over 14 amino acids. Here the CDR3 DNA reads TGCGCCAGCAGCTTGGGCGGGGATCTCTACGAGCAGTACTTC. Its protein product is CASSLGGDLYEQYF.

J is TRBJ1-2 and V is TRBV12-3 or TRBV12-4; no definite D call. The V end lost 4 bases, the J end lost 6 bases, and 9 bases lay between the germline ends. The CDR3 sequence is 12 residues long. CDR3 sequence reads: CASSSGAHGYTF. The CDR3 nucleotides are TGTGCCAGCAGTTCAGGTGCCCATGGCTACACCTTC.

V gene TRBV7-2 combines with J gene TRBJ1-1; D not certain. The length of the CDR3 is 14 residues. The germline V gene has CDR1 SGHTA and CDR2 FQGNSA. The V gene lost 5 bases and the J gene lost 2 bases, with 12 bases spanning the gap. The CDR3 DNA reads TGTGCCAGCAGCGATAGAGAGTTCAACACTGAAGCTTTCTTT. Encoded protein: CASSDREFNTEAFF.

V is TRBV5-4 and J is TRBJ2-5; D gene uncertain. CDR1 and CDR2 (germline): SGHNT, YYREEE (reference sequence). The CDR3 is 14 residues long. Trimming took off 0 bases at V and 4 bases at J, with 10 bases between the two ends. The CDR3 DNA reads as TGTGCCAGCAGCTTGGTGAGTCAAGCAGAGACCCAGTACTTC. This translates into CASSLVSQAETQYF. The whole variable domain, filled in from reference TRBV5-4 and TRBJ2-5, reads ETGVTQSPTHLIKTRGQQVTLRCSSQSGHNTVSWYQQALGQGPQFIFQYYREEENGRGNFPPRFSGLQFPNYSSELNVNALELDDSALYLCASSLVSQAETQYFGPGTRLLVL.

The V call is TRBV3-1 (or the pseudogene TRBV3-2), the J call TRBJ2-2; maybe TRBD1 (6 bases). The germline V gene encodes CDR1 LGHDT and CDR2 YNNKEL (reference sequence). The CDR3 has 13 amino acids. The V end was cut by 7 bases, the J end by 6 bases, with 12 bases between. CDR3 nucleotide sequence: TGTGCCAGCACCAATCAGGGGCCCGGGGAGCTGTTTTTT. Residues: CASTNQGPGELFF.

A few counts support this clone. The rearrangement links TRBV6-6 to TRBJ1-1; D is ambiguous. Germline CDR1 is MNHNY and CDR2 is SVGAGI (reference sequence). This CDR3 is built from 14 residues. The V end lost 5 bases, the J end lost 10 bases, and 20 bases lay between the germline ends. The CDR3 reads CASSEQTAPPIAFF. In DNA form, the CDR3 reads TGTGCCAGCAGTGAGCAGACTGCCCCTCCCATAGCTTTCTTT.

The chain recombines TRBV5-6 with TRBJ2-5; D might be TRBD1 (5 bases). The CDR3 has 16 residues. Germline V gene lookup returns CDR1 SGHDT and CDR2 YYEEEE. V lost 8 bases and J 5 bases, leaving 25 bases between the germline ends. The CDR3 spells CASKGGPGYEWETQYF. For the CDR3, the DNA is TGTGCCAGTAAAGGTGGACCAGGGTATGAGTGGGAGACCCAGTACTTC.

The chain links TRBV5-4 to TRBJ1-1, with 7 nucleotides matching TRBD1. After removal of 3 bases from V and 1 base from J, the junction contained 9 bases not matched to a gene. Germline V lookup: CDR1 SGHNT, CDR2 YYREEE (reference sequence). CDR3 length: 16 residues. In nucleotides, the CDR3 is TGTGCCAGCAGCTCCCAACGGACAGGAGGGAACACTGAAGCTTTCTTT. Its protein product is CASSSQRTGGNTEAFF.

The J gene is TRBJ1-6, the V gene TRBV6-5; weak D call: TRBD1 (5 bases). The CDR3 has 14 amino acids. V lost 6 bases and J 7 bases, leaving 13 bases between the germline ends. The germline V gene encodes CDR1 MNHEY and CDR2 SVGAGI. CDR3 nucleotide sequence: TGTGCCAGCAGCGCTCAGGGCTCCAATTCACCCCTCCACTTT. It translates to CASSAQGSNSPLHF.

CDR3 region: CASSLVSGANNEQFF. In DNA, the CDR3 is TGTGCCAGCAGCTTAGTTAGCGGGGCAAACAATGAGCAGTTCTTC. The rearrangement joins TRBV7-8 to TRBJ2-1, with TRBD2 matching over 8 bases. The CDR3 is made up of 15 amino acids. Germline V lookup: CDR1 SGHVS, CDR2 FQNEAQ. V shed 1 base, J shed 5 bases, and the junction held 4 bases outside the gene matches.

The CDR3: CASSPGLAGNEQFF. Written as DNA, the CDR3 is TGTGCCAGCAGCCCGGGACTAGCGGGGAATGAGCAGTTCTTC. V gene TRBV11-3 combines with J gene TRBJ2-1; 13 bases align to TRBD2. With 5 bases clipped from V and 7 bases from J, the junction kept 2 bases outside the gene matches. The CDR3 totals 14 residues. From germline, CDR1 is SGHNT and CDR2 YENEEA.

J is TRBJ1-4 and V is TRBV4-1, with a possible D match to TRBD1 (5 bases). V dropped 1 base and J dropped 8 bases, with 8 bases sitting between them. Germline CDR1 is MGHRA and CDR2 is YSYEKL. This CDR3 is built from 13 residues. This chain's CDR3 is CASSQVWGEKLFF. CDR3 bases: TGCGCCAGCAGCCAAGTATGGGGCGAAAAACTGTTTTTT.